This T cell receptor (beta chain) was identified in a study of blood T cell repertoires in COVID-19. Study-level information: Acute and convalescent COVID-19 samples came from the United States, Italy and Spain.

Repertoires were generated with immunoSEQ multiplex PCR, while TCRdb's copy carries only in-frame clones and drops some. There are tens of thousands of clones in the sample; about 91% occur only once, and roughly 8.2% lies in the top ten. Trimming cost V 5 bases and J 5 bases, with 19 bases left between them. In germline, CDR1 is SGHTA, CDR2 FQGNSA. CDR3 length: 16 amino acids. V is TRBV7-2 and J is TRBJ1-5; TRBD1 might be the D (6 bases). Sequencing input: peripheral blood. This TCR was sampled from a man in his fifties or sixties with active COVID-19. In DNA, the CDR3 is TGTGCCAGCAGCCGGGGGGGCAGGGGAAGGGATCAGCCCCAGCATTTT. Translating gives CASSRGGRGRDQPQHF.